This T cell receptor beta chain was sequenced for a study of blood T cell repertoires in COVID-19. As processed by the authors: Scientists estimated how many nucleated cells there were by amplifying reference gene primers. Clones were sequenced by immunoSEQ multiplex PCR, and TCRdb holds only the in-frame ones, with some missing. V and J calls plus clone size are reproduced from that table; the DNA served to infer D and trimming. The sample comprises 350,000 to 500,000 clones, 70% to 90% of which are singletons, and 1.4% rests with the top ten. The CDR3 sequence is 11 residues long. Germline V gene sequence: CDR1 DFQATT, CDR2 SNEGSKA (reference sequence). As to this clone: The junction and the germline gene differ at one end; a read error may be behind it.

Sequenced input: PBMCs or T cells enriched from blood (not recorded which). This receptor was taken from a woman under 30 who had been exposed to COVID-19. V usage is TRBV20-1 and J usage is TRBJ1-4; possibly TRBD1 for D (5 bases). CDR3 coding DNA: TGCAGTGCTAGAGTCGGGACTGGAAAGCAGTTT. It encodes CSARVGTGKQF.